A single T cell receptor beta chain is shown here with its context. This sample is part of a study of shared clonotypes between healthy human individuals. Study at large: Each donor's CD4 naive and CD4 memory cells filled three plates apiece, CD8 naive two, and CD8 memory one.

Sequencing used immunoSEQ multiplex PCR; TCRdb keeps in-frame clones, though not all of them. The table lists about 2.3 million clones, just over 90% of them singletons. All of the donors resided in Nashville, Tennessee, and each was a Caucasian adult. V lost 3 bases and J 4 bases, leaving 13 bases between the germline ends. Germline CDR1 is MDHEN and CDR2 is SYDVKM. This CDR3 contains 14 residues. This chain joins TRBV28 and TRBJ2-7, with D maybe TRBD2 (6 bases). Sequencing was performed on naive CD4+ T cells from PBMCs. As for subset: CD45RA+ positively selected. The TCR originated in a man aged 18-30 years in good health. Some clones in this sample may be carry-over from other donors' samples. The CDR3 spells CASSFKRGGYEQYF. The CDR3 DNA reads TGTGCCAGCAGTTTCAAAAGGGGAGGTTACGAGCAGTACTTC. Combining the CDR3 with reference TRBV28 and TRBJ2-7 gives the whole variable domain DVKVTQSSRYLVKRTGEKVFLECVQDMDHENMFWYRQDPGLGLRLIYFSYDVKMKEKGDIPEGYSVSREKKERFSLILESASTNQTSMYLCASSFKRGGYEQYFGPGTRLTVT.